Following are 32 T cell receptor beta chains from one sample sequenced in a study of naive and memory T cell subsets. Ligated cDNA underwent four rounds of PCR with nested alpha and beta constant region primers and SP2. TCRdb reprocessed the UMI-ligation and nested PCR reads with MiXCR, giving one entry per CDR3 protein. The sample yields over 11,000 distinct CDR3 sequences, more than 4% seen once. The treatment is: skin biopsy from PPD injection site in Mantoux-positive individual. A UMI-containing oligonucleotide was joined by 3' ligation to the TCR cDNA template. The source material was skin, sampled from a tuberculin skin test site. The receptor set was obtained from an adult in good health.

This clonotype was recorded many times. The V gene is TRBV28, the J gene TRBJ1-1, with D uncertain. CDR3 length: 16 amino acids. CDR1 is MDHEN, CDR2 SYDVKM, per germline. V lost 4 bases and J 1 base, leaving 16 bases between the germline ends. The CDR3 coding sequence is TGTGCCAGCAGTTCCTCTCAAGGACGGACGAACACTGAAGCTTTCTTT. This codes for CASSSSQGRTNTEAFF. The full variable domain, its missing parts supplied by reference TRBV28 and TRBJ1-1, is DVKVTQSSRYLVKRTGEKVFLECVQDMDHENMFWYRQDPGLGLRLIYFSYDVKMKEKGDIPEGYSVSREKKERFSLILESASTNQTSMYLCASSSSQGRTNTEAFFGQGTRLTVV.

Ten or more counts support this clonotype. The chain has TRBV7-3 and TRBJ2-1; D remains ambiguous. V lost 2 bases to trimming and J lost 8 bases, with 10 bases between them. The germline V gene encodes CDR1 SGHTA and CDR2 FQGTGA. The CDR3 sequence is 13 residues long. CDR3 amino acids: CASSLEGGHEQFF. DNA for the CDR3: TGTGCCAGCAGCTTAGAAGGCGGCCATGAGCAGTTCTTC.

This clonotype was counted between two and nine times. CDR3 nucleotide sequence: TGTGCCAGCAGCTTAGTTTGGGGACCCGAAGCTTTCTTT. This encodes CASSLVWGPEAFF. The V and J genes are TRBV7-2 and TRBJ1-1, with D maybe TRBD1 (5 bases). V was trimmed by 1 base and J by 8 bases, leaving 11 bases between them. This CDR3 region has 13 residues. Germline V gives CDR1 SGHTA, CDR2 FQGNSA.

This clonotype showed up many times. The chain employs TRBV7-2 and TRBJ2-4; no clear D gene. The V end lost 5 bases, the J end lost 9 bases, and 8 bases lay between the germline ends. The length of the CDR3 is 11 residues. Germline CDR1 reads SGHTA; CDR2 reads FQGNSA. The CDR3 DNA reads TGTGCCAGCAGCCGCTACGGCATTCAGTACTTC. Protein: CASSRYGIQYF.

The rearrangement links TRBV28 to TRBJ1-5; no firm D call. CDR1 MDHEN and CDR2 SYDVKM come from the germline V gene. V dropped 8 bases and J dropped 3 bases, with 8 bases sitting between them. The CDR3 consists of 12 residues. The CDR3, as DNA: TGTGCCAGCTTCAGACTCAATCAGCCCCAGCATTTT. It specifies CASFRLNQPQHF.

This clonotype showed up many times. V is TRBV28 and J is TRBJ1-4; the match to TRBD1 covers 7 bases. The J segment lost 8 bases and the V segment lost 4 bases, leaving 10 bases of the junction unmatched. Germline CDR1 reads MDHEN; CDR2 reads SYDVKM. The CDR3 length is 15 residues. The CDR3 sequence is CASSSQGGDFEKLFF. The DNA of the CDR3 is TGTGCCAGCAGTTCTCAGGGGGGGGATTTCGAAAAACTGTTTTTT.

This clonotype was picked up many times. The chain employs TRBV20-1 and TRBJ1-1; 9 bases agree with TRBD1. V lost 6 bases to trimming and J lost 7 bases; unmatched junction nucleotides: 9. Germline V gene sequence: CDR1 DFQATT, CDR2 SNEGSKA (reference sequence). CDR3 size: 13 residues. The CDR3 bases are TGCAGTGCCCCGGGACAGGGCGGAGGTGAAGCTTTCTTT. The encoded protein is CSAPGQGGGEAFF.

This clonotype counts as medium-sized. V gene TRBV29-1 combines with J gene TRBJ2-7; the match to TRBD2 covers 14 bases. Germline V gene data show CDR1 as SQVTM and CDR2 as ANQGSEA. The CDR3 loop spans 13 amino acids. V lost 6 bases and J lost 7; bases outside the gene matches: 5. The CDR3 DNA follows: TGCAGCGTGGGACTAGCGGGGGCAGGAGAGCAGTACTTC. It codes for CSVGLAGAGEQYF.

This clonotype was detected many times. The chain links TRBV14 to TRBJ2-7, with D unclear. V gave up 0 bases and J gave up 0 bases, with 18 bases separating them. Germline-derived CDR1 and CDR2 are SGHDN and FVKESK. The CDR3 has 18 amino acids. The CDR3 protein is CASSQDLPGVRSSYEQYF. Here the CDR3 DNA reads TGTGCCAGCAGCCAAGATCTCCCCGGCGTCCGGAGCTCCTACGAGCAGTACTTC.

The chain carries TRBV20-1 and TRBJ1-1; D call uncertain. CDR3 length: 13 residues. V gave up 1 base and J gave up 9 bases, with 15 bases separating them. From germline, CDR1 is DFQATT and CDR2 SNEGSKA (reference sequence). In DNA form, the CDR3 reads TGCAGTGCTAGAGGGCCGACTTCCCTACAAGCTTTCTTT. Residues: CSARGPTSLQAFF.

This clonotype was picked up many times. V and J are TRBV11-2 and TRBJ2-3; D call uncertain. This CDR3 is built from 12 residues. The V gene's germline CDR1 is SGHAT and CDR2 FQNNGV. Trimming pared 0 bases from V and 9 bases from J, leaving 7 bases between. The CDR3 sequence is CASSLEAATQYF. The CDR3 DNA sequence: TGTGCCAGCAGCTTAGAGGCAGCCACGCAGTATTTT.

This clonotype is deemed medium-sized. V gene TRBV6-5 combines with J gene TRBJ2-7; 7 bases align to TRBD1. V gave up 2 bases and J gave up 2 bases; unmatched junction bases: 9. CDR1 is MNHEY, CDR2 SVGAGI, per germline. The CDR3 runs to 16 residues. The CDR3 DNA sequence: TGTGCCAGCAGTTACGGGCCCGGGACAGATCCCTACGAGCAGTACTTC. As protein: CASSYGPGTDPYEQYF.

This clonotype showed up many times. The chain is built from TRBV2 and TRBJ1-6; D is undetermined. This CDR3 contains 15 residues. Trimming removed 2 bases from V and 8 bases from J, with 13 bases in between. The germline CDR1 and CDR2 sequences are SNHLY and FYNNEI. CDR3 sequence (DNA): TGTGCCAGCAGTGAAAAAACGGTCCTACATTCACCCCTCCACTTT. Translated, it gives CASSEKTVLHSPLHF.

This clonotype was picked up a small number of times. The CDR3 here is CSASGGRRTTQYF. The CDR3 nucleotides read TGCAGTGCTAGCGGGGGGCGAAGGACGACCCAGTACTTC. The chain has TRBV20-1 and TRBJ2-5; weak D call: TRBD2 (7 bases). The CDR3 sequence is 13 residues long. Trimming cost V 3 bases and J 7 bases, with 15 bases left between them. Germline assignment: CDR1 DFQATT and CDR2 SNEGSKA (reference sequence).

This clonotype has ten or more counts. The V and J genes are TRBV18 and TRBJ1-1; 8 nucleotides agree with TRBD1. V shed 6 bases, J shed 5 bases, and the junction held 5 bases outside the gene matches. The CDR3 length is 13 residues. Germline V gene data show CDR1 as KGHSH and CDR2 as LQKENI. CDR3 nucleotides: TGTGCCAGCTCCCCAACAGGGGGGACTGAAGCTTTCTTT. This encodes CASSPTGGTEAFF.

The table lists this clonotype with many counts. The chain combines TRBV5-1 with TRBJ2-1; 8 positions agree with TRBD1. This CDR3 spans 13 amino acids. With V trimmed by 4 bases and J by 6 bases, 3 bases remained unmatched. Germline V lookup: CDR1 SGHRS, CDR2 YFSETQ. This chain's CDR3 is CASSPTGGNEQFF. CDR3 bases: TGCGCCAGCAGCCCCACAGGGGGCAATGAGCAGTTCTTC.

The chain joins TRBV18 to TRBJ1-5, with unresolved D. Germline lookup yields CDR1 KGHSH and CDR2 LQKENI. This CDR3 region has 13 residues. V lost 2 bases and J 5 bases, leaving 7 bases between the germline ends. CDR3 loop: CASSPAGDQPQHF. For the CDR3, the DNA is TGTGCCAGCTCACCAGCGGGAGATCAGCCCCAGCATTTT.

Within the sample, this clonotype is medium-sized. The rearrangement joins TRBV6-5 to TRBJ2-6; no firm D call. The CDR3 has 18 amino acids. Germline V gene data show CDR1 as MNHEY and CDR2 as SVGAGI. V shed 0 bases and J shed 4 bases, with 16 bases lying between them. CDR3 nucleotides: TGTGCCAGCAGTTACTCGATTAGCAGGCCGAGAGGGGCCAACGTCCTGACTTTC. It codes for CASSYSISRPRGANVLTF.

A word on this clonotype: One base away lies a much larger clone, so this may be a sequencing read error. This chain joins TRBV7-2 and TRBJ2-1; 7 bases fit TRBD1. The CDR3 spans 15 residues. CDR1 and CDR2 from the germline V gene are SGHTA and FQGNSA. The J segment lost 2 bases and the V segment lost 4 bases, leaving 5 bases of the junction unmatched. The CDR3 region has the DNA TGTGCCAGCAGCTCCACGCAGGGGGCCTACAATGAGCAGTTCTTC. Translating gives CASSSTQGAYNEQFF. Variable domain in full (rest from reference TRBV7-2 and TRBJ2-1): GAGVSQSPSNKVTEKGKDVELRCDPISGHTALYWYRQSLGQGLEFLIYFQGNSAPDKSGLPSDRFSAERTGGSVSTLTIQRTQQEDSAVYLCASSSTQGAYNEQFFGPGTRLTVL.

This clonotype was counted between two and nine times. The V and J genes are TRBV6-2 or TRBV6-3 and TRBJ2-7, with TRBD1 as a possible D gene (6 bases). The length of the CDR3 is 14 residues. V lost 6 bases and J 0 bases, leaving 12 bases between the germline ends. Germline assignment: CDR1 MNHEY and CDR2 SVGEGT. Here the CDR3 reads CASRWDKRSYEQYF. CDR3 in DNA: TGTGCCAGCAGGTGGGACAAGCGCTCCTACGAGCAGTACTTC.

This clonotype rates as medium-sized. This sequence joins TRBV20-1 and TRBJ2-2, with TRBD2 matching over 13 bases. V shed 0 bases, J shed 4 bases, and the junction held 2 bases outside the gene matches. The V gene's germline CDR1 is DFQATT and CDR2 SNEGSKA (reference sequence). This CDR3 region has 16 residues. DNA of the CDR3: TGCAGTGCTAGAGATCGGACTAGCGGGGGCACCGGGGAGCTGTTTTTT. It is translated as CSARDRTSGGTGELFF.

The table lists this clonotype with many counts. V gene TRBV3-1 combines with J gene TRBJ1-6; D is perhaps TRBD1 (5 bases). Germline V gene lookup returns CDR1 LGHDT and CDR2 YNNKEL (reference sequence). Trimming removed 5 bases from V and 8 bases from J, with 7 bases in between. The CDR3 spans 12 residues. Written as DNA, the CDR3 is TGTGCCAGCAGCTTAGGGGATTCACCCCTCCACTTT. This sequence encodes CASSLGDSPLHF. Based on the CDR3 plus reference TRBV3-1 and TRBJ1-6, the full variable domain is DTAVSQTPKYLVTQMGNDKSIKCEQNLGHDTMYWYKQDSKKFLKIMFSYNNKELIINETVPNRFSPKSPDKAHLNLHINSLELGDSAVYFCASSLGDSPLHFGNGTRLTVT.

Many counts were recorded for this clonotype. The chain joins TRBV12-3 or TRBV12-4 to TRBJ1-2, with D uncertain. V shed 1 base and J shed 4 bases, with 7 bases lying between them. This CDR3 has 13 residues. CDR3 in amino acids: CASSLGPSYGYTF. The CDR3 DNA reads as TGTGCCAGCAGTTTAGGCCCCTCCTATGGCTACACCTTC.

Comment on this clonotype: A much bigger clone sits one base away, suggesting this may be a read error. This chain links TRBV27 with TRBJ2-7; possible D gene TRBD1, 5 bases. Germline CDR1 MNHEY, CDR2 SMNVEV (reference sequence). V gave up 7 bases and J gave up 8 bases, with 21 bases separating them. CDR3 length: 14 residues. In nucleotides, the CDR3 is TGTGCCAGCAATCCGGCAGGGTCCCGTAGGAAGCAGTACTTC. Encoded protein: CASNPAGSRRKQYF.

This clonotype came up many times. The J gene is TRBJ2-2, the V gene TRBV6-5, with D unresolved. The CDR3 runs to 14 residues. CDR1 and CDR2 (germline): MNHEY, SVGAGI. Trimming left V 5 bases short and J 6 bases short, with 13 bases between. The CDR3 spells CASSPDLWAGELFF. Here the CDR3 DNA reads TGTGCCAGCAGTCCGGACCTCTGGGCCGGGGAGCTGTTTTTT.

This clonotype occurred many times. The CDR3 spells CASSQDQRRAGYTF. For the CDR3, the DNA is TGTGCCAGCAGCCAAGATCAAAGAAGGGCTGGCTACACCTTC. This rearrangement joins TRBV4-2 to TRBJ1-2, with no clear D. Trimming removed 0 bases at V and 7 bases at J, with 12 bases between. This CDR3 comprises 14 residues. Looked up from germline, CDR1 is LGHNA and CDR2 is YNFKEQ.

This clonotype appeared many times. The CDR3 reads CASSFRTGNGELFF. CDR3 coding DNA: TGTGCCAGCAGTTTCCGGACAGGGAACGGGGAGCTGTTTTTT. The chain combines TRBV27 with TRBJ2-2; 8 bases fit TRBD1. Looked up from germline, CDR1 is MNHEY and CDR2 is SMNVEV (reference sequence). The CDR3 loop spans 14 amino acids. V lost 3 bases and J lost 7; bases outside the gene matches: 4.

By sample fraction, this clonotype is medium-sized. CDR3 nucleotides: TGTGCCAGTAGTTGGATGGGGAACACTGAAGCTTTCTTT. Translating gives CASSWMGNTEAFF. The chain employs TRBV19 and TRBJ1-1, with D hard to call. Germline values: CDR1 LNHDA, CDR2 SQIVND (reference sequence). The V end lost 5 bases, the J end lost 1 base, and 8 bases lay between the germline ends. The CDR3 extends over 13 amino acids. Variable domain in full (rest from reference TRBV19 and TRBJ1-1): DGGITQSPKYLFRKEGQNVTLSCEQNLNHDAMYWYRQDPGQGLRLIYYSQIVNDFQKGDIAEGYSVSREKKESFPLTVTSAQKNPTAFYLCASSWMGNTEAFFGQGTRLTVV.

V is TRBV30 and J is TRBJ2-7; a possible D gene is TRBD2 (5 bases). CDR1 and CDR2 from the germline V gene are GTSNPN and SVGIG (reference sequence). CDR3 length: 13 residues. Trimming shortened V by 8 bases and J by 0 bases, and 14 bases separated the two germline ends. CDR3 sequence reads: CAGEMRSSYEQYF. CDR3 coding DNA: TGTGCCGGGGAGATGAGAAGCTCCTACGAGCAGTACTTC.

This clonotype was seen ten or more times. This chain joins TRBV12-3 or TRBV12-4 and TRBJ1-1; 8 bases line up with TRBD1. Losses at the gene ends were 3 bases for V and 7 bases for J; bases not matched to a gene: 7. This CDR3 region has 14 residues. In nucleotides, the CDR3 is TGTGCCAGCAGTTTCGCAGGGGGCTTGAATGAAGCTTTCTTT. Translating gives CASSFAGGLNEAFF.

This clonotype has ten or more counts. The V gene is TRBV6-5, the J gene TRBJ2-2; TRBD1 matches at 8 bases. Germline V gene data show CDR1 as MNHEY and CDR2 as SVGAGI. Trimming cost V 6 bases and J 1 base; bases outside gene matches: 10. This CDR3 is built from 17 residues. This CDR3 reads CASRGAPGTGNTGELFF. DNA of the CDR3: TGTGCCAGCAGAGGAGCCCCCGGGACAGGGAACACCGGGGAGCTGTTTTTT.

This clonotype appeared many times. The J gene is TRBJ2-5, the V gene TRBV11-2; the D is unclear. Germline loops: CDR1 SGHAT, CDR2 FQNNGV. The CDR3 has 14 amino acids. V was clipped by 1 base and J by 2 bases, with 8 bases between them. The CDR3 DNA is TGTGCCAGCAGCTTAGTAGGTCCTCAAGAGACCCAGTACTTC. Amino acids: CASSLVGPQETQYF. Variable domain in full (rest from reference TRBV11-2 and TRBJ2-5): EAGVAQSPRYKIIEKRQSVAFWCNPISGHATLYWYQQILGQGPKLLIQFQNNGVVDDSQLPKDRFSAERLKGVDSTLKIQPAKLEDSAVYLCASSLVGPQETQYFGPGTRLLVL.